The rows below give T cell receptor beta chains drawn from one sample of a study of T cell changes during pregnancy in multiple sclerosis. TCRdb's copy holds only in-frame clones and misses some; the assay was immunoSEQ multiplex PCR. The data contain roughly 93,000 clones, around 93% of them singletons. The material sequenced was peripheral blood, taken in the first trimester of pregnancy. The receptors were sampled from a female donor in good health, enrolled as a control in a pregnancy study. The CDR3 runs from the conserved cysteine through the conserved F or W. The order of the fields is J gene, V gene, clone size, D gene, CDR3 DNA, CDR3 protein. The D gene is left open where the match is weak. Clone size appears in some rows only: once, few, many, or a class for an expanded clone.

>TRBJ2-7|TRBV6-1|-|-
TGTGCCAGCAGTGAAAGCCCATTATACGAGCAGTACTTC
CASSESPLYEQYF
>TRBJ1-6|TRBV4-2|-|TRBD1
TGTGCCAGCAGCCAAGCCTTGACAGGGTTAAGTTCACCCCTCCACTTT
CASSQALTGLSSPLHF
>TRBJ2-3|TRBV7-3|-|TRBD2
TGTGCCAGCAGCTTCGGGGGGAGCACAGATACGCAGTATTTT
CASSFGGSTDTQYF
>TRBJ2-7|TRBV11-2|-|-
TGTGCCAGCAGCTTGTCTCCGGACTACCGCTACGAGCAGTACTTC
CASSLSPDYRYEQYF
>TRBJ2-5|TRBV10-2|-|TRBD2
TGCGCCAGCACCGGGGGGTACCAAGAGACCCAGTACTTC
CASTGGYQETQYF
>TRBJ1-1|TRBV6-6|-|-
TGTGCCAGCAGGGATCGACAGACTGAAGCTTTCTTT
CASRDRQTEAFF
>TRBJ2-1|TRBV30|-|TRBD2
TGTGCCTGGGGGCTAGCGGACAATGAGCAGTTCTTC
CAWGLADNEQFF
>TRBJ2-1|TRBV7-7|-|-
TGTGCTAGCAGCTTAGATGGGACACTTTACAATGAGCAGTTCTTC
CASSLDGTLYNEQFF
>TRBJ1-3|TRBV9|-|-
TGTGCCAGCAGCGTAGGTAGCAGTACATCTGGAAACACCATATATTTT
CASSVGSSTSGNTIYF
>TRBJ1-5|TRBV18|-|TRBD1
TGTGCCAGTAATAAACAGGGGCAGAATCAGCCCCAGCATTTT
CASNKQGQNQPQHF
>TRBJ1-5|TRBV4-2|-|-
TGTGCCAGCAGCCGCGGGGGAGATGGCAATCAGCCCCAGCATTTT
CASSRGGDGNQPQHF
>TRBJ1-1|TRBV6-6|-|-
TGTGCCAGCAGTTACGGGGGGGATGAAACTGAAGCTTTCTTT
CASSYGGDETEAFF
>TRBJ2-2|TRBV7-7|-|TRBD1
TGTGCTAGCAGCTTACAACAGGGGACCGGGGAGCTGTTTTTT
CASSLQQGTGELFF
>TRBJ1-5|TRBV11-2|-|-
TGTGCCAGCAGCCTCTCAGCGAATCAGCCCCAGCATTTT
CASSLSANQPQHF
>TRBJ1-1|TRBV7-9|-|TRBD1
TGTGCCAGCAGCATCGGACAGGCTGGCACTGAAGCTTTCTTT
CASSIGQAGTEAFF
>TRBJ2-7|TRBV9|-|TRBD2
TGTGCCAGCAGCTTCCGAGGACTAGCGAAATCCTACGAGCAGTACTTC
CASSFRGLAKSYEQYF
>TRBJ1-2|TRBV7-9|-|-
TGTGCCAGCAGCTCGAACTATGGCTACACCTTC
CASSSNYGYTF
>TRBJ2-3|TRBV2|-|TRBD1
TGTGCCCGCCCCGGGACAGCCACAGATACGCAGTATTTT
CARPGTATDTQYF
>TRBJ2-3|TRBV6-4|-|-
TGTGCCAGCAGTGACTCGAGCGGAGGGACAGATACGCAGTATTTT
CASSDSSGGTDTQYF
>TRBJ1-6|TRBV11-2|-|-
TGTGCCAGCAGCACTAGACAAAGCTCCTATAATTCACCCCTCCACTTT
CASSTRQSSYNSPLHF
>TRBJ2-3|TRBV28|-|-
TGTGCCAGCAGTTTGGAGGGTGGCTACGGCACAGATACGCAGTATTTT
CASSLEGGYGTDTQYF
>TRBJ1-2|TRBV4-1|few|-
TGCGCCAGCAGCCAATTTCCAGGGGAAGGCTACACCTTC
CASSQFPGEGYTF
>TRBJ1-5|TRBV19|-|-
TGTGCCAGTAGTATTGGGTCAGGCAACAATCAGCCCCAGCATTTT
CASSIGSGNNQPQHF
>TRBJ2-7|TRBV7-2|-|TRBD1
TGTGCCAGCAGCTCGGGACAGGGTCAGGGCTACGAGCAGTACTTC
CASSSGQGQGYEQYF
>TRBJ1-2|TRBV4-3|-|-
TGCGCCAGCAGCTCACTCCGGCGGGGGGCCGATGGCTACACCTTC
CASSSLRRGADGYTF
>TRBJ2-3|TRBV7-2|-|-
TGTGCCAGCAGCTTAGTCCCAGGGGGGAGCACAGATACGCAGTATTTT
CASSLVPGGSTDTQYF
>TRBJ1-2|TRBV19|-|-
TGTGCCAGTAGTAGCCGATCAACAGCCCTCTATGGCTACACCTTC
CASSSRSTALYGYTF
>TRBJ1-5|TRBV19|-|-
TGTGCCAGTAGTATAGAAGGTCGGGAGGCCTATAGCAATCAGCCCCAGCATTTT
CASSIEGREAYSNQPQHF
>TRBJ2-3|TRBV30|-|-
TGTGCCTGGAGTGTACGCCAGGGTAGCACAGATACGCAGTATTTT
CAWSVRQGSTDTQYF
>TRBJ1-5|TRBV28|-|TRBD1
TGTGCCAGCAAAGGGGGACAGGTTAATCAGCCCCAGCATTTT
CASKGGQVNQPQHF